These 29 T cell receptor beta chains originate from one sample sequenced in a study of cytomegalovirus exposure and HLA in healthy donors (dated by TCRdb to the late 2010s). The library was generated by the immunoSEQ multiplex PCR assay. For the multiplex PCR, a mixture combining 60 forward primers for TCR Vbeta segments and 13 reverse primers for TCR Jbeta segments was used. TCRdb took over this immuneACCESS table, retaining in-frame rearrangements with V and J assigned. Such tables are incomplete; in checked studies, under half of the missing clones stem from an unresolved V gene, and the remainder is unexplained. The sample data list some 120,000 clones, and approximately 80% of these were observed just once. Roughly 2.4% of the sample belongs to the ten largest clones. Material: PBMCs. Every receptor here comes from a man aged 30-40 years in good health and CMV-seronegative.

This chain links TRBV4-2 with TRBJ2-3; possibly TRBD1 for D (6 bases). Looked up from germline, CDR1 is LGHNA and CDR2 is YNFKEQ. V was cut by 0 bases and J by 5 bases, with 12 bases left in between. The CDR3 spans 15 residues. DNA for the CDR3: TGTGCCAGCAGCCAAGAGGCAGGGGCAGGAGATACGCAGTATTTT. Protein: CASSQEAGAGDTQYF.

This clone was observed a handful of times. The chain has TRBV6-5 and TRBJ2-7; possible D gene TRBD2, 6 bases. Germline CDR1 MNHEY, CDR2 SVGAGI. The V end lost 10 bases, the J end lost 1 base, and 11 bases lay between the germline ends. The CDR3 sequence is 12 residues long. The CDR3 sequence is CATPGRSYEQYF. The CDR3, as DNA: TGTGCCACCCCGGGGAGGTCCTACGAGCAGTACTTC.

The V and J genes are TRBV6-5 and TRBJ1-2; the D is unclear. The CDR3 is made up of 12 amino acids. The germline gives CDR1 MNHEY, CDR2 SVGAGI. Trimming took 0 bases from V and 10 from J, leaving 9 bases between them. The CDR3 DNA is TGTGCCAGCAGTTACTCGAAAGCCGCCTACACCTTC. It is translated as CASSYSKAAYTF.

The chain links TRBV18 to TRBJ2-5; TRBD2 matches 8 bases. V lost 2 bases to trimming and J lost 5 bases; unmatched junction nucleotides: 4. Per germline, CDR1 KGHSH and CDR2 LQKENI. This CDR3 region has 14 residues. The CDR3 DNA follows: TGTGCCAGCTCACCAACAGCGGGAGTCGAGACCCAGTACTTC. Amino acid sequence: CASSPTAGVETQYF.

CDR3 protein: CATRDRLFPAQYF. CDR3 nucleotide sequence: TGTGCCACCCGGGACAGACTCTTTCCTGCGCAGTATTTT. The V call is TRBV28, the J call TRBJ2-3; TRBD1 aligns across 7 bases. CDR1 is MDHEN and CDR2 is SYDVKM in the germline V gene. With V trimmed by 10 bases and J by 10 bases, 14 bases remained unmatched. The CDR3 consists of 13 residues. The variable domain in full, completed from reference TRBV28 and TRBJ2-3, reads DVKVTQSSRYLVKRTGEKVFLECVQDMDHENMFWYRQDPGLGLRLIYFSYDVKMKEKGDIPEGYSVSREKKERFSLILESASTNQTSMYLCATRDRLFPAQYFGPGTRLTVL.

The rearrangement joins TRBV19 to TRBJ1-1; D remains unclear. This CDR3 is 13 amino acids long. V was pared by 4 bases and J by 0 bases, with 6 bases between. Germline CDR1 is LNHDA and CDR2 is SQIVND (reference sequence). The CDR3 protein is CASSTQVNTEAFF. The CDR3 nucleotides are TGTGCCAGTAGTACTCAGGTGAACACTGAAGCTTTCTTT.

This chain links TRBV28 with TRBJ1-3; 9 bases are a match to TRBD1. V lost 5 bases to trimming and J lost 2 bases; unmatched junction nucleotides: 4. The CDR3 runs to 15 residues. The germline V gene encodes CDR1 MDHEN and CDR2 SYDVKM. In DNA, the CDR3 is TGTGCCAGCAGTACACGGGACAGGGCTGGAAACACCATATATTTT. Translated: CASSTRDRAGNTIYF.

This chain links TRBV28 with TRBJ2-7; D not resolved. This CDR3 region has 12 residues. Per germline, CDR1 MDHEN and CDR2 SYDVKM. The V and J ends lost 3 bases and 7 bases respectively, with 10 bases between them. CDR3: CASSFYPVEQYF. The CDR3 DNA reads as TGTGCCAGCAGTTTTTATCCGGTTGAGCAGTACTTC.

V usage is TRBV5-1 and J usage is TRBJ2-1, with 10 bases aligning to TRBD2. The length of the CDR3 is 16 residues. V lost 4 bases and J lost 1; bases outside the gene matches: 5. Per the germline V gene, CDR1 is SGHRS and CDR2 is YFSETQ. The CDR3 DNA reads TGCGCCAGCAGCCAAACTAGCGGGGATTCCTACAATGAGCAGTTCTTC. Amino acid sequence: CASSQTSGDSYNEQFF. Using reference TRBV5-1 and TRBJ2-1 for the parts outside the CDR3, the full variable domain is KAGVTQTPRYLIKTRGQQVTLSCSPISGHRSVSWYQQTPGQGLQFLFEYFSETQRNKGNFPGRFSGRQFSNSRSEMNVSTLELGDSALYLCASSQTSGDSYNEQFFGPGTRLTVL.

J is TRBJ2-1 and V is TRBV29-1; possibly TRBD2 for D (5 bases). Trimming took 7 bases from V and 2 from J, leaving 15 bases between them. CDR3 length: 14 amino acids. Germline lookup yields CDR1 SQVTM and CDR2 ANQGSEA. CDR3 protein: CSGSEDFTYNEQFF. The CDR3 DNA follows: TGCAGCGGATCGGAGGACTTCACCTACAATGAGCAGTTCTTC.

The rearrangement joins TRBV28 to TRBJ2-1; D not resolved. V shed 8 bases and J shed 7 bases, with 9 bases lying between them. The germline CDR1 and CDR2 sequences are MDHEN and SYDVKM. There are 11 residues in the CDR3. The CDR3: CASRYGNEQFF. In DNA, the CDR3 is TGTGCCAGCCGATACGGTAATGAGCAGTTCTTC.

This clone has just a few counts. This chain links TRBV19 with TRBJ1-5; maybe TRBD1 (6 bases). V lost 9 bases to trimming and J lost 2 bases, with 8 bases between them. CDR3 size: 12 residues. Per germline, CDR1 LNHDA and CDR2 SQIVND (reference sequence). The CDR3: CASRGGNQPQHF. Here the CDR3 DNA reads TGTGCCAGCAGGGGTGGCAATCAGCCCCAGCATTTT.

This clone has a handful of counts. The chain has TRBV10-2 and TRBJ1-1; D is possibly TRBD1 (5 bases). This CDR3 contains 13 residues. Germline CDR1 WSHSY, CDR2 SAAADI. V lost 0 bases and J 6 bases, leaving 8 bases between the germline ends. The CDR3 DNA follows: TGCGCCAGCAGTGAGTCGACAGTCGCTGAAGCTTTCTTT. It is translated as CASSESTVAEAFF.

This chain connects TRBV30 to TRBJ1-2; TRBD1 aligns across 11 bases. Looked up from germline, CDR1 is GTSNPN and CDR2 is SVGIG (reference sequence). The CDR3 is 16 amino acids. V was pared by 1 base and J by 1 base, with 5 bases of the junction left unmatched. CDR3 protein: CAWSEGQGAFNYGYTF. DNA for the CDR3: TGTGCCTGGAGTGAAGGACAGGGGGCCTTTAACTATGGCTACACCTTC.

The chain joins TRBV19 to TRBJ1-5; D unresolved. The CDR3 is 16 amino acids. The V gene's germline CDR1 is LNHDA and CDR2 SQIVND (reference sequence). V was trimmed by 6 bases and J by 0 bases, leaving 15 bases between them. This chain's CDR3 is CASRELAAVSNQPQHF. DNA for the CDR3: TGTGCCAGTAGGGAACTCGCGGCCGTTAGCAATCAGCCCCAGCATTTT.

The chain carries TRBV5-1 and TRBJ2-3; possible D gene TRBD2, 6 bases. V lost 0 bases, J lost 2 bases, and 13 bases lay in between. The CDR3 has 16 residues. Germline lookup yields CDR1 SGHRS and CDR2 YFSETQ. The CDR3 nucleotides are TGCGCCAGCAGCTTGGTCGGGGGAGGAGCCACAGATACGCAGTATTTT. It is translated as CASSLVGGGATDTQYF.

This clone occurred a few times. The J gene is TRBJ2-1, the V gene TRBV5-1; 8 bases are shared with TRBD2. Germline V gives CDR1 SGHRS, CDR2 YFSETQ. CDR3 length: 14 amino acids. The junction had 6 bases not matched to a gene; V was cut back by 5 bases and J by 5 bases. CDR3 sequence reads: CASRSTGGNNEQFF. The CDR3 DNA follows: TGCGCCAGCAGATCGACGGGAGGGAACAATGAGCAGTTCTTC. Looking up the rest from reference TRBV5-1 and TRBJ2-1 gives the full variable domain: KAGVTQTPRYLIKTRGQQVTLSCSPISGHRSVSWYQQTPGQGLQFLFEYFSETQRNKGNFPGRFSGRQFSNSRSEMNVSTLELGDSALYLCASRSTGGNNEQFFGPGTRLTVL.

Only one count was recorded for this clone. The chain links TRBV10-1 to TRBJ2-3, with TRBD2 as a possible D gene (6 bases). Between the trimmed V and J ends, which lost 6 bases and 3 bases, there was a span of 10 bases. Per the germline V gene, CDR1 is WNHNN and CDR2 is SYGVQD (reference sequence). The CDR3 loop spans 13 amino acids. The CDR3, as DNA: TGCGCCAGCAGCAGACTAGTAACAGATACGCAGTATTTT. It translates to CASSRLVTDTQYF.

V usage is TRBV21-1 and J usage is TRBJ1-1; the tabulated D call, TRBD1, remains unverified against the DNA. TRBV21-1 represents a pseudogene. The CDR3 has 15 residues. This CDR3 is CASSTPGTGNTEAFF. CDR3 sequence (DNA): TGTGCCAGCAGCACTCCCGGGACAGGGAACACTGAAGCTTTCTTT.

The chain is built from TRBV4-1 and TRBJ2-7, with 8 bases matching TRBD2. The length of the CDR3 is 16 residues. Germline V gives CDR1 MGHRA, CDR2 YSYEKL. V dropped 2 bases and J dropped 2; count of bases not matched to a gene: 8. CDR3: CASSQSWGLDTYEQYF. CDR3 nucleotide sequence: TGCGCCAGCAGCCAAAGTTGGGGACTAGACACCTACGAGCAGTACTTC.

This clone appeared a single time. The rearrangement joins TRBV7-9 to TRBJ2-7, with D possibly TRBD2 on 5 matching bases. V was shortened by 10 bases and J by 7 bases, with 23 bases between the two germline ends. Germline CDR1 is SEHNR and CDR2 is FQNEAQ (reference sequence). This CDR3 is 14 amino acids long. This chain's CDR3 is CATGPSSTIGEQYF. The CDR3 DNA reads TGTGCCACCGGACCTAGCTCTACGATAGGGGAGCAGTACTTC.

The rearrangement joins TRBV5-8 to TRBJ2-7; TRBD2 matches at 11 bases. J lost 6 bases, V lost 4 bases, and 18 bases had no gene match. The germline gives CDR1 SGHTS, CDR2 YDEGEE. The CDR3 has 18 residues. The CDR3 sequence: CASSPGIQGLAGRSEQYF. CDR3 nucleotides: TGTGCCAGCAGCCCCGGCATTCAAGGACTAGCGGGCCGCTCCGAGCAGTACTTC.

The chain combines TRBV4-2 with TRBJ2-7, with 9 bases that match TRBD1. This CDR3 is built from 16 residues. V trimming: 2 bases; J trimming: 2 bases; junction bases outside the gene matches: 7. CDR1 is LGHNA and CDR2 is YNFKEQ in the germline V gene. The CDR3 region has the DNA TGTGCCAGCAGCCAACAATCGGGACAGGGTCCCTACGAGCAGTACTTC. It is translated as CASSQQSGQGPYEQYF.

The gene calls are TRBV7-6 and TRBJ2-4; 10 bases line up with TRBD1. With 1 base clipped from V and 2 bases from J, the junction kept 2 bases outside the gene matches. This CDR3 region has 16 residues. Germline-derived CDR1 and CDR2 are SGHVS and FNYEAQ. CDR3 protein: CASSLGQGATKNIQYF. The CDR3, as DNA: TGTGCCAGCAGCTTAGGACAGGGGGCGACCAAAAACATTCAGTACTTC.

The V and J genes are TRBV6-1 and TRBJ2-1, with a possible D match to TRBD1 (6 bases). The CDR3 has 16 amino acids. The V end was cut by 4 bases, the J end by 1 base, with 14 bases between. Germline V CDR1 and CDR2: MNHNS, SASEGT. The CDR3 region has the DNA TGTGCCAGCAGTGCTACAGGGATTCTGTCCTACAATGAGCAGTTCTTC. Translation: CASSATGILSYNEQFF.

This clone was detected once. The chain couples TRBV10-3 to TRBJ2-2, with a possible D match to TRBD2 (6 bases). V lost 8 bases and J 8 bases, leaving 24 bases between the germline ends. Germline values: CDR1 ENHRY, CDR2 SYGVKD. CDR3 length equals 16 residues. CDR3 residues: CAIPRQDGRGRGELFF. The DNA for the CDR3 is TGTGCCATCCCCCGCCAGGACGGGAGAGGAAGAGGGGAGCTGTTTTTT.

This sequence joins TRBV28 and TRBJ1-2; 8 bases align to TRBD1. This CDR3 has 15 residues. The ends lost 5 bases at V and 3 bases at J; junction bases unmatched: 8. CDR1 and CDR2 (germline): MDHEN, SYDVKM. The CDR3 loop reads CASSQGQGFDYGYTF. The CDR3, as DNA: TGTGCCAGCAGTCAAGGACAGGGTTTTGACTATGGCTACACCTTC.

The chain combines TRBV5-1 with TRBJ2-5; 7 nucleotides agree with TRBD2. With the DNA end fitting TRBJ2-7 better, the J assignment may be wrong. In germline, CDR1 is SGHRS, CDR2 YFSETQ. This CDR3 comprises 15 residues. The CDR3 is CASSTSGRESHEQYF. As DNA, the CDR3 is TGCGCCAGCAGCACTTCTGGGCGGGAGTCCCACGAGCAGTACTTC.

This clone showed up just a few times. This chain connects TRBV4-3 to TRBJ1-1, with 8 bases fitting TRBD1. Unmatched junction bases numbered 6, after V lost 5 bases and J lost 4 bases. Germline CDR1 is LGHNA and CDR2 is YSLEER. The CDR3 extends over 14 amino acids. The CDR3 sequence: CASSSGQGSTEAFF. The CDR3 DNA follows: TGCGCCAGCAGCTCCGGACAGGGAAGCACTGAAGCTTTCTTT.